A single sample is the source of the 21 T cell receptor beta chains below, sequenced in a study of cytomegalovirus exposure and HLA in healthy donors. The PCR made use of 60 Vbeta and 13 Jbeta primers. Method: immunoSEQ multiplex PCR; TCRdb's copy keeps in-frame clones and lacks some. The sample has a few hundred thousand clones; almost 85% are singletons. The sample consisted of PBMCs. These receptors all stem from a woman aged 40 to 50 in good health and CMV-seropositive.

The chain carries TRBV25-1 and TRBJ1-1; 8 nucleotides line up with TRBD1. The germline V gene has CDR1 MGHDK and CDR2 SYGVNS. This CDR3 is built from 14 residues. V trimming: 6 bases; J trimming: 4 bases; junction bases outside the gene matches: 7. This CDR3 is CASRTTGALTEAFF. Written as DNA, the CDR3 is TGTGCCAGCAGAACGACAGGGGCGCTCACTGAAGCTTTCTTT.

The chain carries TRBV27 and TRBJ2-2; 7 bases line up with TRBD1. The CDR3 totals 15 residues. V gave up 11 bases and J gave up 8 bases; unmatched junction bases: 17. CDR1 is MNHEY, CDR2 SMNVEV, per germline (reference sequence). The CDR3 region has the DNA TGTGCCGCGGCCCCGTGGACAGGCGTCATGGGGGAGCTGTTTTTT. This gives the protein CAAAPWTGVMGELFF.

The CDR3 coding sequence is TGCGCCAGCAGCCGGGACAGAAAAGAGACCCAGTACTTC. It yields the protein CASSRDRKETQYF. The genes are TRBV4-1 and TRBJ2-5, with 7 bases fitting TRBD1. CDR1 is MGHRA and CDR2 is YSYEKL in the germline V gene. This CDR3 contains 13 residues. Trimming cost V 4 bases and J 3 bases; bases outside gene matches: 2.

This chain links TRBV19 with TRBJ1-2; 9 bases match TRBD1. There are 14 residues in the CDR3. After removal of 3 bases from V and 8 bases from J, the junction contained 7 bases not matched to a gene. The germline V gene encodes CDR1 LNHDA and CDR2 SQIVND (reference sequence). Here the CDR3 reads CASSMWDRDDGYTF. DNA for the CDR3: TGTGCCAGTAGTATGTGGGACAGGGACGACGGCTACACCTTC.

This chain uses TRBV2 with TRBJ1-2; no clear D gene. CDR3 length: 14 amino acids. Trimming pared 6 bases from V and 5 bases from J, leaving 16 bases between. Germline CDR1 reads SNHLY; CDR2 reads FYNNEI. The CDR3: CASRVRQNGYGYTF. DNA of the CDR3: TGTGCCAGCAGAGTACGACAAAACGGTTATGGCTACACCTTC.

V and J are TRBV2 and TRBJ2-1; 8 bases agree with TRBD2. The CDR3 is made up of 14 amino acids. Germline values: CDR1 SNHLY, CDR2 FYNNEI. Trimming at V came to 5 bases and at J to 7 bases, leaving 7 bases not matched to a gene. CDR3 sequence (DNA): TGTGCCAGCAGTCCCAACCCGGGAGGGAATGAGCAGTTCTTC. Its protein product is CASSPNPGGNEQFF.

The sample holds a few counts of this clone. The V call is TRBV11-2, the J call TRBJ1-5, with 9 bases that match TRBD1. J gave up 2 bases and V 5 bases, and 4 bases lay outside the gene matches. The CDR3 length is 15 residues. Germline V gene sequence: CDR1 SGHAT, CDR2 FQNNGV. The CDR3 bases are TGTGCCAGCAGCCTCGACAGGGGGGGCAATCAGCCCCAGCATTTT. It is translated as CASSLDRGGNQPQHF.

The V and J genes are TRBV15 and TRBJ2-3, with D maybe TRBD2 (7 bases). CDR3 length: 15 amino acids. Germline V gene data show CDR1 as LNHNV and CDR2 as YYDKDF (reference sequence). The V gene lost 0 bases and the J gene lost 6 bases, with 13 bases spanning the gap. The CDR3 reads CATSRERGGGDTQYF. CDR3 DNA sequence: TGTGCCACCAGCAGAGAGCGGGGAGGGGGTGATACGCAGTATTTT.

The chain carries TRBV27 and TRBJ2-7; 11 nucleotides match TRBD2. V was clipped by 2 bases and J by 3 bases; unmatched bases: 6. The V gene's germline CDR1 is MNHEY and CDR2 SMNVEV (reference sequence). There are 16 residues in the CDR3. CDR3 sequence reads: CASSLDGTSGYYEQYF. The CDR3 bases are TGTGCCAGCAGTTTAGACGGGACTAGCGGTTACTACGAGCAGTACTTC.

The chain combines TRBV14 with TRBJ2-1; possibly TRBD2 for D (6 bases). The ends were cut back, 1 base at V and 9 bases at J, with 13 bases in the middle. Germline V gene data show CDR1 as SGHDN and CDR2 as FVKESK. The CDR3 consists of 14 residues. This CDR3 reads CASSQGVIGGEQFF. The CDR3, as DNA: TGTGCCAGCAGCCAAGGGGTAATCGGGGGTGAGCAGTTCTTC. Complete variable domain (other parts from reference TRBV14 and TRBJ2-1): EAGVTQFPSHSVIEKGQTVTLRCDPISGHDNLYWYRRVMGKEIKFLLHFVKESKQDESGMPNNRFLAERTGGTYSTLKVQPAELEDSGVYFCASSQGVIGGEQFFGPGTRLTVL.

The chain employs TRBV9 and TRBJ1-1; no reliable D call. CDR1 and CDR2 from the germline V gene are SGDLS and YYNGEE. The CDR3 is 13 amino acids. V lost 0 bases to trimming and J lost 4 bases, with 7 bases between them. The CDR3 loop reads CASSVDLSTEAFF. The CDR3 coding sequence is TGTGCCAGCAGCGTAGACCTGAGCACTGAAGCTTTCTTT.

This clone was picked up one time. The rearrangement links TRBV9 to TRBJ2-2, with TRBD2 matching 10 bases. CDR1 SGDLS and CDR2 YYNGEE come from the germline V gene. This CDR3 spans 17 amino acids. Losses at the gene ends were 3 bases for V and 7 bases for J; bases not matched to a gene: 12. CDR3 loop: CASSDYPSGRDIGELFF. The DNA of the CDR3 is TGTGCCAGCAGCGATTATCCTAGCGGGAGAGATATCGGGGAGCTGTTTTTT. The full variable domain, with the rest looked up from reference TRBV9 and TRBJ2-2, is DSGVTQTPKHLITATGQRVTLRCSPRSGDLSVYWYQQSLDQGLQFLIQYYNGEERAKGNILERFSAQQFPDLHSELNLSSLELGDSALYFCASSDYPSGRDIGELFFGEGSRLTVL.

This clone was seen once. This chain links TRBV4-3 with TRBJ1-6, with no clear D. Trimming removed 0 bases at V and 9 bases at J, with 12 bases between. Germline V gene sequence: CDR1 LGHNA, CDR2 YSLEER. The CDR3 loop spans 15 amino acids. The CDR3 sequence: CASSQDLGEGSPLHF. For the CDR3, the DNA is TGCGCCAGCAGCCAAGATCTGGGTGAGGGTTCACCCCTCCACTTT.

CDR3 DNA sequence: TGTGCCAGCAGTCGAATAGCGGGGAGGCGCGATGAGCAGTTCTTC. This sequence encodes CASSRIAGRRDEQFF. The chain recombines TRBV7-9 with TRBJ2-1; 8 bases match TRBD2. Trimming cost V 6 bases and J 8 bases; bases outside gene matches: 12. Germline lookup yields CDR1 SEHNR and CDR2 FQNEAQ (reference sequence). The CDR3 runs 15 residues.

The CDR3 region is CATSRDPLAGASETQYF. CDR3 nucleotide sequence: TGTGCCACCAGCAGAGATCCCCTGGCAGGGGCTTCAGAGACCCAGTACTTC. V gene TRBV15 combines with J gene TRBJ2-5; D may be TRBD1 (6 bases). Germline values: CDR1 LNHNV, CDR2 YYDKDF (reference sequence). This CDR3 is built from 17 residues. Trimming pared 0 bases from V and 4 bases from J, leaving 18 bases between.

V is TRBV4-3 and J is TRBJ2-5; 13 bases are a match to TRBD2. This CDR3 region has 19 residues. Per the germline V gene, CDR1 is LGHNA and CDR2 is YSLEER. The V gene end was trimmed by 1 base and the J gene end by 5 bases; junction bases not matched to a gene: 13. CDR3 region: CASSQGQTSGRASGETQYF. In DNA, the CDR3 is TGCGCCAGCAGCCAAGGCCAAACTAGCGGGAGGGCCTCGGGGGAGACCCAGTACTTC.

The chain is built from TRBV11-2 and TRBJ2-3, with D perhaps TRBD2 (6 bases). Germline V gene sequence: CDR1 SGHAT, CDR2 FQNNGV. The CDR3 covers 15 residues. Deletions cut 1 base from V and 6 bases from J, with 14 bases between. CDR3 sequence reads: CASSLVAPRGDTQYF. CDR3 bases: TGTGCCAGCAGCTTAGTGGCCCCTCGGGGGGATACGCAGTATTTT.

The rearrangement uses TRBV28 and TRBJ1-1; 7 nucleotides line up with TRBD1. V lost 4 bases to trimming and J lost 10 bases; unmatched junction nucleotides: 12. CDR3 length: 14 residues. The germline gives CDR1 MDHEN, CDR2 SYDVKM. The DNA for the CDR3 is TGTGCCAGCAGTTCGACAGGGCGGGCCCCTGGAGCTTTCTTT. Encoded protein: CASSSTGRAPGAFF.

The genes are TRBV7-8 and TRBJ1-4, with no clear D. V was pared by 2 bases and J by 2 bases, with 9 bases between. CDR1 is SGHVS and CDR2 is FQNEAQ in the germline V gene. The CDR3 has 15 residues. As DNA, the CDR3 is TGTGCCAGCAGCTTACCGTGGGCCACTAATGAAAAACTGTTTTTT. Translated: CASSLPWATNEKLFF.

This rearrangement joins TRBV21-1 to TRBJ2-6; the table assigns TRBD2, which was not confirmed against the DNA. TRBV21-1 is listed as a pseudogene. There are 16 residues in the CDR3. CDR3 sequence: CASSKSEESGANVLTF. The CDR3 DNA sequence: TGTGCCAGCAGCAAATCTGAGGAGTCTGGGGCCAACGTCCTGACTTTC.

A single count supports this clone. The genes are TRBV28 and TRBJ1-5, with a possible D match to TRBD1 (6 bases). The CDR3 sequence is 16 residues long. The germline V and J ends were trimmed by 2 bases and 7 bases, with 18 bases remaining between them. Germline lookup yields CDR1 MDHEN and CDR2 SYDVKM. This CDR3 reads CASSLVGTGPLQPQHF. The DNA for the CDR3 is TGTGCCAGCAGTTTAGTAGGTACAGGGCCTCTACAGCCCCAGCATTTT.